Following are 30 T cell receptor beta chains from one sample sequenced in a study of cytomegalovirus exposure and HLA in healthy donors. The primer mix had 60 Vbeta and 13 Jbeta primers. Sequenced by immunoSEQ multiplex PCR; TCRdb stores in-frame clones only, minus some. The sample includes 110,000 to 150,000 clones, 79% of them seen just once. Sequenced: PBMCs. The receptor source for this set is a female donor in good health and CMV-seronegative.

This clone is labeled medium-sized. This chain connects TRBV10-3 to TRBJ2-4; D is possibly TRBD1 (7 bases). V lost 1 base and J 7 bases, leaving 17 bases between the germline ends. From germline, CDR1 is ENHRY and CDR2 SYGVKD. The CDR3 is 16 amino acids. In nucleotides, the CDR3 is TGTGCCATCAGTGAGTTACAGGGGAGGAAGGGGAACATTCAGTACTTC. Its translation is CAISELQGRKGNIQYF.

V is TRBV27 and J is TRBJ2-7; 7 bases fit TRBD1. Trimming removed 7 bases from V and 2 bases from J; junction bases left unmatched: 8. Germline CDR1 and CDR2: MNHEY and SMNVEV (reference sequence). The CDR3 loop spans 14 amino acids. Written as DNA, the CDR3 is TGTGCCAGCATGCCCGCCGGGACAGCCTACGAGCAGTACTTC. Its protein product is CASMPAGTAYEQYF.

This chain links TRBV4-3 with TRBJ2-7; a weak D match, TRBD1 (5 bases). The V end lost 1 base, the J end lost 7 bases, and 17 bases lay between the germline ends. The germline gives CDR1 LGHNA, CDR2 YSLEER. The CDR3 totals 15 residues. The CDR3 DNA sequence: TGCGCCAGCAGCCAAGTCCTTGCAGGGCTGGGAGAGCAGTACTTC. This gives the protein CASSQVLAGLGEQYF.

The genes are TRBV6-5 and TRBJ2-1, with 13 bases matching TRBD2. The length of the CDR3 is 13 residues. The germline CDR1 and CDR2 sequences are MNHEY and SVGAGI. With 6 bases clipped from V and 12 bases from J, the junction kept 5 bases outside the gene matches. The CDR3 DNA is TGTGCCAGCAGCCCCGGGACTAGCGGGGCGCAGTTCTTC. As protein: CASSPGTSGAQFF.

The chain recombines TRBV9 with TRBJ1-1; a possible D gene is TRBD1 (5 bases). This CDR3 comprises 14 residues. Germline V CDR1 and CDR2: SGDLS, YYNGEE. Trimming took 0 bases from V and 6 from J, leaving 12 bases between them. The CDR3 loop is CASSVGGGFAEAFF. Here the CDR3 DNA reads TGTGCCAGCAGCGTAGGCGGGGGATTCGCTGAAGCTTTCTTT.

V gene TRBV9 combines with J gene TRBJ2-2; tentatively, D is TRBD1 (5 bases). The CDR3 extends over 13 amino acids. The V and J ends lost 4 bases and 7 bases respectively, with 11 bases between them. From germline, CDR1 is SGDLS and CDR2 YYNGEE. The CDR3 DNA reads TGTGCCAGCAGCTTCCGACAGAGCGGGGAGCTGTTTTTT. Translated, it gives CASSFRQSGELFF.

The table lists this clone with a count of one. The chain couples TRBV27 to TRBJ1-1, with 7 bases lining up with TRBD1. This CDR3 has 18 amino acids. Germline V CDR1 and CDR2: MNHEY, SMNVEV (reference sequence). The V and J ends lost 0 bases and 2 bases, in that order; junction bases with no gene match: 12. CDR3 protein: CASSLSPPRQGRNTEAFF. The CDR3, as DNA: TGTGCCAGCAGTTTATCGCCCCCCAGACAGGGACGTAACACTGAAGCTTTCTTT.

The chain uses TRBV6-4 and TRBJ1-2; D ambiguous. CDR1 is MRHNA, CDR2 SNTAGT, per germline. The CDR3 runs 13 residues. Trimming stripped 5 bases from V and 3 bases from J, with 10 bases between. The CDR3 bases are TGTGCCAGCAGTCCGGGTCCCTACTATGGCTACACCTTC. Protein: CASSPGPYYGYTF.

This rearrangement joins TRBV29-1 to TRBJ1-1; 10 nucleotides align to TRBD1. Germline V gene sequence: CDR1 SQVTM, CDR2 ANQGSEA. V gave up 8 bases and J gave up 4 bases; unmatched junction bases: 7. This CDR3 region has 13 residues. CDR3 DNA sequence: TGCAGCTCCCAGACAGGGGGCTCCACTGAAGCTTTCTTT. Protein sequence: CSSQTGGSTEAFF.

This sequence joins TRBV5-4 and TRBJ1-3, with D possibly matching TRBD1 (5 bases). V was shortened by 2 bases and J by 3 bases, with 15 bases between the two germline ends. The length of the CDR3 is 16 residues. Germline V gene sequence: CDR1 SGHNT, CDR2 YYREEE (reference sequence). The CDR3 nucleotides read TGTGCCAGCAGCTTCGGGACTCCAGCCGATGGAAACACCATATATTTT. Amino acids: CASSFGTPADGNTIYF.

This clone came up once. The V and J genes are TRBV9 and TRBJ2-1; the match to TRBD2 covers 11 bases. The germline V gene has CDR1 SGDLS and CDR2 YYNGEE. The CDR3 loop spans 15 amino acids. The V segment lost 4 bases and the J segment 5 bases; nucleotides outside the gene matches: 5. In DNA form, the CDR3 reads TGTGCCAGCAGCTTTGCGGGACTAGCGGACAATGAGCAGTTCTTC. Its protein product is CASSFAGLADNEQFF.

The DNA for the CDR3 is TGTGCCAGCATTGGACTAGCAGGAGATACGCAGTATTTT. Translating it yields CASIGLAGDTQYF. This chain joins TRBV7-9 and TRBJ2-3; TRBD2 matches at 8 bases. The trim removed 7 bases at V and 5 bases at J, leaving 5 bases unmatched. The CDR3 runs to 13 residues. Germline-derived CDR1 and CDR2 are SEHNR and FQNEAQ (reference sequence). Complete variable domain (other parts from reference TRBV7-9 and TRBJ2-3): DTGVSQNPRHKITKRGQNVTFRCDPISEHNRLYWYRQTLGQGPEFLTYFQNEAQLEKSRLLSDRFSAERPKGSFSTLEIQRTEQGDSAMYLCASIGLAGDTQYFGPGTRLTVL.

This clone showed up just a few times. Written as DNA, the CDR3 is TGTGCCAGCAGCGTAGACGGGGGGGCCTACAATGAGCAGTTCTTC. Its translation is CASSVDGGAYNEQFF. The V gene is TRBV9, the J gene TRBJ2-1; 8 bases agree with TRBD2. The CDR3 totals 15 residues. Trimming at V came to 0 bases and at J to 2 bases, leaving 1 base not matched to a gene. Germline assignment: CDR1 SGDLS and CDR2 YYNGEE.

The CDR3 protein is CASSLVGQGHEQFF. The CDR3 DNA is TGTGCCAGCAGCTTGGTGGGACAGGGCCATGAGCAGTTCTTC. The chain recombines TRBV5-6 with TRBJ2-1, with 9 bases aligning to TRBD1. J gave up 8 bases and V 0 bases, and 3 bases lay outside the gene matches. The CDR3 consists of 14 residues. Germline CDR1 SGHDT, CDR2 YYEEEE.

Only a few counts were recorded for this clone. The CDR3 loop reads CASSLTGSEQYF. The CDR3 nucleotides are TGTGCCAGCAGCTTGACAGGGTCCGAGCAGTACTTC. The chain joins TRBV13 to TRBJ2-7; 7 nucleotides align to TRBD1. The CDR3 is 12 amino acids. Germline CDR1 PRHDT, CDR2 FYEKMQ (reference sequence). V was pared by 3 bases and J by 6 bases, with 2 bases of the junction left unmatched.

The rearrangement joins TRBV5-4 to TRBJ2-3; the match to TRBD2 covers 12 bases. The length of the CDR3 is 17 residues. The J segment lost 4 bases and the V segment lost 5 bases, leaving 11 bases of the junction unmatched. The germline gives CDR1 SGHNT, CDR2 YYREEE (reference sequence). CDR3 region: CASRRRLAGVFSDTQYF. CDR3 in DNA: TGTGCCAGCAGGAGAAGACTAGCGGGGGTTTTCTCAGATACGCAGTATTTT.

The V call is TRBV25-1, the J call TRBJ2-3; 12 bases agree with TRBD2. The CDR3 is 18 residues long. CDR1 MGHDK and CDR2 SYGVNS come from the germline V gene. The junction had 9 bases not matched to a gene; V was cut back by 3 bases and J by 2 bases. CDR3 sequence: CASSDASGGAYSTDTQYF. Written as DNA, the CDR3 is TGTGCCAGCAGTGATGCTAGCGGGGGGGCCTACTCCACAGATACGCAGTATTTT.

This clone was counted only a few times. The J gene is TRBJ1-3, the V gene TRBV6-6; D is possibly TRBD1 (6 bases). CDR3 size: 15 residues. The V gene lost 2 bases and the J gene lost 0 bases, with 8 bases spanning the gap. Germline values: CDR1 MNHNY, CDR2 SVGAGI (reference sequence). CDR3: CASSYGGVSGNTIYF. DNA of the CDR3: TGTGCCAGCAGTTACGGGGGCGTCTCTGGAAACACCATATATTTT.

The rearrangement uses TRBV12-5 and TRBJ2-7, with TRBD2 identical over 13 bases. The CDR3 has 15 amino acids. The germline V gene has CDR1 LGHNT and CDR2 FRNRAP. The V gene end was trimmed by 1 base and the J gene end by 3 bases; junction bases not matched to a gene: 0. In DNA form, the CDR3 reads TGTGCTAGTGGTTTGGGACTAGCGGGGGGCTACGAGCAGTACTTC. Its protein product is CASGLGLAGGYEQYF.

The gene calls are TRBV21-1 and TRBJ1-3. TRBV21-1 counts as a pseudogene. This CDR3 comprises 9 residues. The CDR3 nucleotides are TGTGCCAGGTCTAGGACCATATATTTT. This gives the protein CARSRTIYF.

The chain recombines TRBV4-1 with TRBJ2-7, with 9 bases matching TRBD2. This CDR3 comprises 16 residues. Germline values: CDR1 MGHRA, CDR2 YSYEKL. J was trimmed by 1 base and V by 0 bases; bases with no gene match: 4. Here the CDR3 reads CASSQDPLAGSYEQYF. CDR3 DNA sequence: TGCGCCAGCAGCCAAGATCCCCTAGCGGGATCCTACGAGCAGTACTTC.

The chain recombines TRBV29-1 with TRBJ2-1; 7 bases line up with TRBD2. CDR1 is SQVTM and CDR2 is ANQGSEA in the germline V gene. CDR3 length: 11 residues. The ends lost 6 bases at V and 14 bases at J; junction bases unmatched: 10. The CDR3 coding sequence is TGCAGCGTACCCGGCGGACTAGGGGAGTTCTTC. Protein sequence: CSVPGGLGEFF.

This rearrangement joins TRBV5-6 to TRBJ2-7, with 8 bases matching TRBD1. V lost 4 bases, J lost 3 bases, and 6 bases stayed unmatched. The CDR3 is 14 amino acids. From germline, CDR1 is SGHDT and CDR2 YYEEEE. The CDR3 nucleotides are TGTGCCAGCAGCAGGGACAGGAGGAACTACGAGCAGTACTTC. Its protein is CASSRDRRNYEQYF.

This chain links TRBV28 with TRBJ2-7, with 9 bases aligning to TRBD2. J lost 2 bases, V lost 8 bases, and 7 bases had no gene match. The length of the CDR3 is 14 residues. Per germline, CDR1 MDHEN and CDR2 SYDVKM. Here the CDR3 reads CASVGGGAPYEQYF. In DNA, the CDR3 is TGTGCCAGCGTCGGCGGGGGGGCCCCCTACGAGCAGTACTTC.

This chain connects TRBV9 to TRBJ2-2; D unresolved. Trimming cost V 0 bases and J 6 bases, with 9 bases left between them. There are 14 residues in the CDR3. The germline V gene encodes CDR1 SGDLS and CDR2 YYNGEE. CDR3 nucleotides: TGTGCCAGCAGCGTAGATTACCGGTCCGGGGAGCTGTTTTTT. It yields the protein CASSVDYRSGELFF. Full variable domain (remainder filled in from reference TRBV9 and TRBJ2-2): DSGVTQTPKHLITATGQRVTLRCSPRSGDLSVYWYQQSLDQGLQFLIQYYNGEERAKGNILERFSAQQFPDLHSELNLSSLELGDSALYFCASSVDYRSGELFFGEGSRLTVL.

The table lists this clone with many counts. The chain joins TRBV6-1 to TRBJ2-2; maybe TRBD1 (7 bases). In germline, CDR1 is MNHNS, CDR2 SASEGT. The V and J ends lost 3 bases and 2 bases respectively, with 19 bases between them. This CDR3 is built from 18 residues. For the CDR3, the DNA is TGTGCCAGCAGTGAGGATTACAGGGGCGGGAAAAACACCGGGGAGCTGTTTTTT. This sequence encodes CASSEDYRGGKNTGELFF.

The genes are TRBV6-5 and TRBJ1-2, with 8 bases fitting TRBD1. The CDR3 is 14 residues long. The junction had 7 bases not matched to a gene; V was cut back by 7 bases and J by 3 bases. CDR1 MNHEY and CDR2 SVGAGI come from the germline V gene. The CDR3 reads CASTTTGVDYGYTF. CDR3 DNA sequence: TGTGCCAGCACGACGACAGGGGTCGACTATGGCTACACCTTC.

The V gene is TRBV10-3, the J gene TRBJ2-5, with D perhaps matching TRBD1 (6 bases). This CDR3 has 17 amino acids. Per germline, CDR1 ENHRY and CDR2 SYGVKD. V lost 0 bases to trimming and J lost 0 bases, with 14 bases between them. The CDR3 DNA reads as TGTGCCATCAGTGAGTCCGGATCGACAGGCTACCAAGAGACCCAGTACTTC. Protein product: CAISESGSTGYQETQYF.

The chain recombines TRBV15 with TRBJ1-1; D is unresolved. This CDR3 spans 15 amino acids. Between the trimmed V and J ends, which lost 0 bases and 1 base, there was a span of 9 bases. Germline CDR1 LNHNV, CDR2 YYDKDF (reference sequence). CDR3 in amino acids: CATSRDYRENTEAFF. CDR3 DNA: TGTGCCACCAGCAGAGATTATCGGGAGAACACTGAAGCTTTCTTT.

This chain links TRBV5-1 with TRBJ2-5, with D possibly being TRBD2 (5 bases). V lost 0 bases, J lost 2 bases, and 8 bases lay in between. The CDR3 consists of 14 residues. Germline CDR1 and CDR2: SGHRS and YFSETQ. CDR3 amino acids: CASSLGRRQETQYF. The DNA of the CDR3 is TGCGCCAGCAGCTTGGGCAGGAGGCAAGAGACCCAGTACTTC. Full variable domain (outside the CDR3, taken from reference TRBV5-1 and TRBJ2-5): KAGVTQTPRYLIKTRGQQVTLSCSPISGHRSVSWYQQTPGQGLQFLFEYFSETQRNKGNFPGRFSGRQFSNSRSEMNVSTLELGDSALYLCASSLGRRQETQYFGPGTRLLVL.